This T cell receptor beta chain was observed in a study of PD-1 blockade in classical Hodgkin lymphoma. General study findings and limits: As was reported, newly diagnosed patients showed lower baseline TCR diversity than healthy donors did.

Concerning this clone: Its antigen remains unidentified.

In every patient, relapse followed autologous stem cell transplantation, while exposure to brentuximab vedotin differed. TCRdb keeps only in-frame clones here, not all; method: immunoSEQ multiplex PCR. The sample has under 60,000 clones; around 78% are singletons. Trimming took off 2 bases at V and 3 bases at J, with 11 bases between the two ends. Germline V CDR1 and CDR2: KGHSH, LQKENI. The CDR3 length is 15 residues. The genes are TRBV18 and TRBJ2-1, with D perhaps matching TRBD1 (6 bases). The sequence came from a human donor with classical Hodgkin lymphoma. The source material was peripheral blood mononuclear cells (PBMCs), sampled before the second cycle of nivolumab. In DNA form, the CDR3 reads TGTGCCAGCTCACCAGTCAGGGGCCGCTACAATGAGCAGTTCTTC. Amino acids: CASSPVRGRYNEQFF.